This is a list of T cell receptor beta chains from one sample in a study of T cell changes during pregnancy in multiple sclerosis. TCRdb's copy holds only in-frame clones and misses some; the assay was immunoSEQ multiplex PCR. The sample yields around 70,000 clones, roughly nine tenths seen once. Sequencing used peripheral blood, obtained in the second trimester of pregnancy. These receptor sequences come from a female donor with multiple sclerosis, enrolled in a pregnancy study. The CDR3 runs from the conserved cysteine through the conserved F or W. D genes are given only for firm matches. Size values are once, few and many counts, or a class for expanded clones, and some rows have none.

J,size,D,length,V,DNA,CDR3
TRBJ1-1,few,.,15,TRBV10-2,TGCGCCAGCAGGGGCCTGGGGGCATTGAACACTGAAGCTTTCTTT,CASRGLGALNTEAFF
TRBJ2-5,.,TRBD2,17,TRBV4-2,TGTGCCAGCAGCCAAGACTGGGGTCGGGGGGGCTCCGAGACCCAGTACTTC,CASSQDWGRGGSETQYF
TRBJ1-5,.,.,14,TRBV6-1,TGTGCCAGCAGTTGGGACCCCGGGGGTCAGCCCCAGCATTTT,CASSWDPGGQPQHF
TRBJ1-1,once,TRBD1,13,TRBV19,TGTGCCAGTAGTATTCAGTCGGACAGGGAAGCTTTCTTT,CASSIQSDREAFF
TRBJ1-2,once,.,12,TRBV9,TGTGCCAGCAACCTAGGAAACTATGGCTACACCTTC,CASNLGNYGYTF
TRBJ2-3,.,TRBD1,16,TRBV7-3,TGTGCCAGCAGCCTCCTGGGACAGGGTTTTGGAGATACGCAGTATTTT,CASSLLGQGFGDTQYF
TRBJ2-1,.,.,17,TRBV5-1,TGCGCCAGCAGCCCGGTCGGCCACCGGAGCTCCTACAATGAGCAGTTCTTC,CASSPVGHRSSYNEQFF
TRBJ1-1,.,TRBD1,15,TRBV2,TGTGCCAGCAGTAGTTCCGGGACAGTCTCTTCTGAAGCTTTCTTT,CASSSSGTVSSEAFF
TRBJ1-6,.,TRBD1,15,TRBV11-2,TGTGCCAGCAGCCATCGGACAGGGAACAATTCACCCCTCCACTTT,CASSHRTGNNSPLHF
TRBJ2-2,.,TRBD2,16,TRBV2,TGTGCCAGCAGTTTTATAGCGGGGGTGGAGACCGGGGAGCTGTTTTTT,CASSFIAGVETGELFF
TRBJ1-1,.,.,19,TRBV5-4,TGTGCCAGCGTCGGTAGGCAGGGACTAACCCTAAAAGGGCACACTGAAGCTTTCTTT,CASVGRQGLTLKGHTEAFF
TRBJ2-3,.,.,17,TRBV9,TGTGCCAGCAGCGTAGGAGGGCGGGGCAATGGAGGAGATACGCAGTATTTT,CASSVGGRGNGGDTQYF
TRBJ1-2,.,.,13,TRBV6-5,TGTGCCAGCAGTTACGGCGGTGGTGGTGGCTACACCTTC,CASSYGGGGGYTF